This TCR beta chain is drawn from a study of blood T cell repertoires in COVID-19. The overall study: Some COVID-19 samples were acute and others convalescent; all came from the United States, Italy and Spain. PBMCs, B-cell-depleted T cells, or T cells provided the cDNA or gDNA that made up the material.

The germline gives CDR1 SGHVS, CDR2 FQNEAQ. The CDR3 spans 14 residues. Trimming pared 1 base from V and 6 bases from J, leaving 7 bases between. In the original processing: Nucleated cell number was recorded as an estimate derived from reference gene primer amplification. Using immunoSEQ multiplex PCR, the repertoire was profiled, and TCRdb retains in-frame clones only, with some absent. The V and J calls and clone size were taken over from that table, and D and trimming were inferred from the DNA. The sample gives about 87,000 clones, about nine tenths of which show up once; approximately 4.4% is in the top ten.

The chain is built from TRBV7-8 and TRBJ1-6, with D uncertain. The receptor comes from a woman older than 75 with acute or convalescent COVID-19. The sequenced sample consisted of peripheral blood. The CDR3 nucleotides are TGTGCCAGCAGCTTAGACGGCGGTAATTCACCCCTCCACTTT. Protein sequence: CASSLDGGNSPLHF.